The entry that follows covers one TCR beta chain sequence. When replicate PCRs were run on sorted subsets, they used 200 ng DNA, about 30,000 T cell genomes. Assay: immunoSEQ multiplex PCR; the TCRdb copy retains only in-frame clones and omits some. The sample carries some 1,400,000 clones, roughly 96% recorded once. The source of the sample is a study of shared clonotypes between healthy human individuals. The ends lost 5 bases at V and 5 bases at J; junction bases unmatched: 13. Germline V lookup: CDR1 SQVTM, CDR2 ANQGSEA. This CDR3 has 15 amino acids. CD45RA-negative memory and CD45RA+ naive subsets were split from the CD4+ cells.

Material for sequencing was naive CD4+ T cells sorted from blood. The subset is: CD45RA+ positively selected. This rearrangement joins TRBV29-1 to TRBJ2-5, with 8 bases that match TRBD2. This TCR was recovered from a man aged 25 to 40 in good health. CDR3 residues: CSVQGTRSLLETQYF. For the CDR3, the DNA is TGCAGCGTTCAAGGGACTAGGTCTTTACTGGAGACCCAGTACTTC.